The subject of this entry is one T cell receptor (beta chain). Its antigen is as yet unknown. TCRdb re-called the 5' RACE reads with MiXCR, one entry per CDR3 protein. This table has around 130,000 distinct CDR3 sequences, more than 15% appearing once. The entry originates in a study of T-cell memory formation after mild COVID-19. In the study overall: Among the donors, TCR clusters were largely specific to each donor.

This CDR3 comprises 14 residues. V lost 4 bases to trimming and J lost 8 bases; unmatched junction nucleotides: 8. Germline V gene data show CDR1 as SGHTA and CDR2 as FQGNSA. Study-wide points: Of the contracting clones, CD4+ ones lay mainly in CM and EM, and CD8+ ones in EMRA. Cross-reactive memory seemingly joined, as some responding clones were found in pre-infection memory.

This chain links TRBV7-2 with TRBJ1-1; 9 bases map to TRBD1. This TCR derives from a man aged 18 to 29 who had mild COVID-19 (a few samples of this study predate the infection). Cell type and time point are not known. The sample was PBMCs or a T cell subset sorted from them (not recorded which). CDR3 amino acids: CASSSRQGGQEAFF. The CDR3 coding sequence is TGTGCCAGCAGCTCCAGACAGGGGGGACAAGAAGCTTTCTTT.